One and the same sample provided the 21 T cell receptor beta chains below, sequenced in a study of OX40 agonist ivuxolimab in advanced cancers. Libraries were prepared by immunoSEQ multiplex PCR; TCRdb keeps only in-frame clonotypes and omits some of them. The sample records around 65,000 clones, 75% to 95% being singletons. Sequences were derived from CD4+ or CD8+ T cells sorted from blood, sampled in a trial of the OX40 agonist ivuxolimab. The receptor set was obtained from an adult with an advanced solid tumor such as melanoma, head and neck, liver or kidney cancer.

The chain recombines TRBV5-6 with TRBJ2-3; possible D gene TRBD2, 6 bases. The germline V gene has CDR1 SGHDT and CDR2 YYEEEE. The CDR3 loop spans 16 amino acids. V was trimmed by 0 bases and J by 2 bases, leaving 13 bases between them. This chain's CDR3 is CASSLAHSGDTDTQYF. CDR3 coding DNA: TGTGCCAGCAGCTTGGCCCATAGCGGAGACACAGATACGCAGTATTTT.

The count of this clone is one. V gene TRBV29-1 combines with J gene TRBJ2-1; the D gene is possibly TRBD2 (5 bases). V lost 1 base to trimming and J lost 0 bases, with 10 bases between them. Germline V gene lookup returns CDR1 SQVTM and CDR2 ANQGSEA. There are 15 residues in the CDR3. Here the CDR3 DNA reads TGCAGCGTTGAAGCCTGGGAGTCCTCCTACAATGAGCAGTTCTTC. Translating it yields CSVEAWESSYNEQFF.

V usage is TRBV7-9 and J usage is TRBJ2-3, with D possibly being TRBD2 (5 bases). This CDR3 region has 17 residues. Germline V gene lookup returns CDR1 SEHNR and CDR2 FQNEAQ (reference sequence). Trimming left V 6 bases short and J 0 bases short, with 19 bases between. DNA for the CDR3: TGTGCCAGCAGTCTAAGCCGGGAACGGAGTAGCACAGATACGCAGTATTTT. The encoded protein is CASSLSRERSSTDTQYF.

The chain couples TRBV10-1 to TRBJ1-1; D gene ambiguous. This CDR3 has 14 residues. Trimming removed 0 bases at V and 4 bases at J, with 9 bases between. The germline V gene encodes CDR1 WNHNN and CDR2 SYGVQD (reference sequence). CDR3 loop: CASSESLYGTEAFF. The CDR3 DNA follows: TGCGCCAGCAGTGAGTCCCTCTATGGCACTGAAGCTTTCTTT.

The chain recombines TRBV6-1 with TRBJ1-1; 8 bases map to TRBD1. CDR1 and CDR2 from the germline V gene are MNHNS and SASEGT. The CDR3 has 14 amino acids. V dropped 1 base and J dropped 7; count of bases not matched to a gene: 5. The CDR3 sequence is CASSEVLRGREAFF. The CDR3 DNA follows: TGTGCCAGCAGTGAAGTCCTCAGGGGGCGTGAAGCTTTCTTT.

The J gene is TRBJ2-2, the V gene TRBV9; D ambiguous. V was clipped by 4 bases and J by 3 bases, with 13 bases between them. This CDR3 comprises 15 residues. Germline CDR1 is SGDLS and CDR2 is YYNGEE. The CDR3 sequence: CASSPDRLHTGELFF. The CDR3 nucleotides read TGTGCCAGCAGCCCCGACCGACTGCACACCGGGGAGCTGTTTTTT.

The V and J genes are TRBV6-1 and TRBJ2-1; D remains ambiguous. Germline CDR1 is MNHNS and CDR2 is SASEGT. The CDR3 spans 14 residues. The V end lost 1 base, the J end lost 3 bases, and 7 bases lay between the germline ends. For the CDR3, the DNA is TGTGCCAGCAGTGAAGGGCCAGACTACAATGAGCAGTTCTTC. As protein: CASSEGPDYNEQFF.

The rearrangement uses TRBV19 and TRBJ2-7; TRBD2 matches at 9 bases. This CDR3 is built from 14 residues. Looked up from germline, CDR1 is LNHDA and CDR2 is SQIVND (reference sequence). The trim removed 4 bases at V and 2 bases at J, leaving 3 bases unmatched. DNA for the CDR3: TGTGCCAGTAGTACCGCTAGCGGGGCCTACGAGCAGTACTTC. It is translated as CASSTASGAYEQYF.

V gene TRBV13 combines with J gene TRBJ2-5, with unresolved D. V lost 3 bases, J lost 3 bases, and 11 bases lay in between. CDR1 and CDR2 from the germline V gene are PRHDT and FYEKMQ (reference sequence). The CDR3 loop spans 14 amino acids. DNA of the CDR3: TGTGCCAGCAGCTTTCTCTCTGAGGAAGAGACCCAGTACTTC. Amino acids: CASSFLSEEETQYF.

CDR3 coding DNA: TGTGCCAGCAGCGTAGGTGCGGGAGTGGGCACAGATACGCAGTATTTT. This encodes CASSVGAGVGTDTQYF. The chain has TRBV9 and TRBJ2-3; 7 nucleotides line up with TRBD2. Germline V gene data show CDR1 as SGDLS and CDR2 as YYNGEE. CDR3 length: 16 amino acids. V shed 0 bases and J 1 base; nucleotides not matched to a gene: 5.

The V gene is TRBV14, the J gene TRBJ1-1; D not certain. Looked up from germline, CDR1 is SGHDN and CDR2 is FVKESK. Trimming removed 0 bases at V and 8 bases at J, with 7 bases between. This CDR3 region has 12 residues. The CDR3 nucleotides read TGTGCCAGCAGCCAAGATATGGAAGAAGCTTTCTTT. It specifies CASSQDMEEAFF.

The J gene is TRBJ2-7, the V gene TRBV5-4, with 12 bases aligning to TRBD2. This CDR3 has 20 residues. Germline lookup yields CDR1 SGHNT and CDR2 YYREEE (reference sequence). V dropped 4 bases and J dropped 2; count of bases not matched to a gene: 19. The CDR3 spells CASSATPLGLAGGPTYEQYF. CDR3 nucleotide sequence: TGTGCCAGCAGCGCTACGCCATTGGGGCTAGCGGGAGGGCCCACCTACGAGCAGTACTTC.

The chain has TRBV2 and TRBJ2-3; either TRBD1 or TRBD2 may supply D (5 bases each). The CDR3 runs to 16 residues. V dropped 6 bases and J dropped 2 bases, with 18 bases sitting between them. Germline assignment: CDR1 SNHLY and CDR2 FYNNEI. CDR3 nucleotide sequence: TGTGCCAGCAGGAATTCCGGGACGAGTCACACAGATACGCAGTATTTT. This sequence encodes CASRNSGTSHTDTQYF.

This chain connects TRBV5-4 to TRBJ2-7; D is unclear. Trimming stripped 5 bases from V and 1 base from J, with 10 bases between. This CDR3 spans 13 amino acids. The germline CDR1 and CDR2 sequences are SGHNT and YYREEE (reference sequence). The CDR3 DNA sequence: TGTGCCAGCAGAAAGGACCAGTCCTACGAGCAGTACTTC. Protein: CASRKDQSYEQYF.

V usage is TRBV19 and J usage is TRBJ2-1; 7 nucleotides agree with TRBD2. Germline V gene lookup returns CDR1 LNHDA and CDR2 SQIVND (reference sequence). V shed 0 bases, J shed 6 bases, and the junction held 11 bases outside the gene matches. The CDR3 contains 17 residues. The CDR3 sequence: CASSIDIGLEGGNEQFF. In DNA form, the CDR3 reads TGTGCCAGTAGTATAGATATCGGACTAGAAGGCGGCAATGAGCAGTTCTTC. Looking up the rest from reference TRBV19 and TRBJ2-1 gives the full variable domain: DGGITQSPKYLFRKEGQNVTLSCEQNLNHDAMYWYRQDPGQGLRLIYYSQIVNDFQKGDIAEGYSVSREKKESFPLTVTSAQKNPTAFYLCASSIDIGLEGGNEQFFGPGTRLTVL.

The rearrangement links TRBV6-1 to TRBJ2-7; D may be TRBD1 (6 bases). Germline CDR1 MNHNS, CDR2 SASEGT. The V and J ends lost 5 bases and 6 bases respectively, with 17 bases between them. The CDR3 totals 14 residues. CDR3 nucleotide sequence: TGTGCCAGCAGTCCAGGTACACAGGGACGCGAGCAGTACTTC. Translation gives CASSPGTQGREQYF.

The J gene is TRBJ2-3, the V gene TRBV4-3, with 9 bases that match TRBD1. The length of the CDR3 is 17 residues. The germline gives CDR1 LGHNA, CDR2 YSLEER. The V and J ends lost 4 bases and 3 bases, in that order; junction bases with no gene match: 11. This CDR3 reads CASSLGDRESETDTQYF. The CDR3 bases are TGCGCCAGCAGCCTAGGGGACAGGGAAAGTGAGACAGATACGCAGTATTTT.

The DNA of the CDR3 is TGTGCCAGCAGCGTAGAAATAGGGAGCCATCTAGAGCAGTACTTC. It encodes CASSVEIGSHLEQYF. The rearrangement joins TRBV9 to TRBJ2-7, with a possible D match to TRBD2 (5 bases). CDR1 is SGDLS, CDR2 YYNGEE, per germline. The CDR3 is made up of 15 amino acids. V lost 0 bases, J lost 7 bases, and 17 bases lay in between.

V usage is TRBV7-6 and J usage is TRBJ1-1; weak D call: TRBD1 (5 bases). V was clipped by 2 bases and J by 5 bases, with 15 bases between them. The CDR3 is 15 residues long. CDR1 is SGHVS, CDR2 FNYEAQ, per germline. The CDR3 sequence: CASSLTSGGSTEAFF. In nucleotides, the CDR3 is TGTGCCAGCAGCTTAACGTCCGGGGGTTCAACTGAAGCTTTCTTT.

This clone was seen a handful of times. The CDR3 nucleotides read TGTGCCACTCACAGGGGAGGCGGCTACACCTTC. This codes for CATHRGGGYTF. The chain couples TRBV6-5 to TRBJ1-2; 7 nucleotides align to TRBD1. CDR1 MNHEY and CDR2 SVGAGI come from the germline V gene. The CDR3 runs 11 residues. The V and J ends lost 10 bases and 8 bases, in that order; junction bases with no gene match: 7.

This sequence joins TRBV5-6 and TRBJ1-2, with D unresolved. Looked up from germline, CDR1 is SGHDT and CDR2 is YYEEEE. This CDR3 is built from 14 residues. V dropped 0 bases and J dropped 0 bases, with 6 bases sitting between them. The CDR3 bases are TGTGCCAGCAGCTTGGTGTCGGCTAACTATGGCTACACCTTC. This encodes CASSLVSANYGYTF.